Presented here are 18 T cell receptor beta chains from one specimen sequenced in a study of blood T cell repertoires in COVID-19. Generated by immunoSEQ multiplex PCR, the TCRdb table keeps only in-frame clones and is missing some. The table shows about 120,000 clones, with about 88% occurring only once. The sample comprised peripheral blood. All receptors come from a woman aged 45-65 years with acute or convalescent COVID-19.

This clone was seen at least ten times. V gene TRBV28 combines with J gene TRBJ1-5; 10 nucleotides agree with TRBD1. The V gene's germline CDR1 is MDHEN and CDR2 SYDVKM. The CDR3 has 15 amino acids. The V segment lost 6 bases and the J segment 5 bases; nucleotides outside the gene matches: 7. This CDR3 is CASSLGGQGHQPQHF. CDR3 sequence (DNA): TGTGCCAGCAGCCTGGGGGGACAGGGGCATCAGCCCCAGCATTTT.

The V gene is TRBV7-8, the J gene TRBJ2-5; D gene unclear. Germline V gives CDR1 SGHVS, CDR2 FQNEAQ. The CDR3 has 15 amino acids. Trimming removed 3 bases at V and 0 bases at J, with 11 bases between. The CDR3 loop reads CASSLGRLYQETQYF. The CDR3 DNA follows: TGTGCCAGCAGCTTGGGCCGGCTCTACCAAGAGACCCAGTACTTC.

This clone was observed a single time. The rearrangement uses TRBV2 and TRBJ1-1; tentatively, D is TRBD1 (5 bases). Germline values: CDR1 SNHLY, CDR2 FYNNEI. The CDR3 spans 14 residues. The V gene lost 5 bases and the J gene lost 2 bases, with 12 bases spanning the gap. The CDR3 nucleotides read TGTGCCAGCAGTCCGACAGTAAGAAACACTGAAGCTTTCTTT. Translation: CASSPTVRNTEAFF.

The chain has TRBV9 and TRBJ2-7, with 7 bases that match TRBD1. The CDR3 runs to 14 residues. CDR1 and CDR2 from the germline V gene are SGDLS and YYNGEE. J gave up 4 bases and V 3 bases, and 7 bases lay outside the gene matches. The CDR3 DNA reads TGTGCCAGCAGCGCCGGGACAGTTGTATACGAGCAGTACTTC. Residues: CASSAGTVVYEQYF.

This chain connects TRBV19 to TRBJ1-5, with D tentatively TRBD1 (6 bases). The V end lost 4 bases, the J end lost 4 bases, and 17 bases lay between the germline ends. Germline V gene sequence: CDR1 LNHDA, CDR2 SQIVND (reference sequence). The CDR3 sequence is 16 residues long. CDR3: CASSSLVGALNQPQHF. In nucleotides, the CDR3 is TGTGCCAGTAGTAGCCTCGTGGGGGCCCTTAATCAGCCCCAGCATTTT.

This rearrangement joins TRBV5-1 to TRBJ2-7; D perhaps matches TRBD1 (9 bases). Germline V gives CDR1 SGHRS, CDR2 YFSETQ. The CDR3 covers 18 residues. Trimming shortened V by 2 bases and J by 1 base, and 22 bases separated the two germline ends. The CDR3 here is CASSLQGAKREKSYEQYF. Here the CDR3 DNA reads TGCGCCAGCAGCTTACAGGGGGCGAAGCGGGAGAAGTCCTACGAGCAGTACTTC.

The chain is built from TRBV7-6 and TRBJ2-5; TRBD2 aligns across 12 bases. With 1 base clipped from V and 10 bases from J, the junction kept 13 bases outside the gene matches. Germline V gene sequence: CDR1 SGHVS, CDR2 FNYEAQ. The CDR3 spans 17 residues. CDR3: CASSLESSASGREGQYF. The CDR3 bases are TGTGCCAGCAGCTTAGAGAGCAGTGCTAGCGGGAGGGAGGGCCAGTACTTC. Complete variable domain (other parts from reference TRBV7-6 and TRBJ2-5): GAGVSQSPRYKVTKRGQDVALRCDPISGHVSLYWYRQALGQGPEFLTYFNYEAQQDKSGLPNDRFSAERPEGSISTLTIQRTEQRDSAMYRCASSLESSASGREGQYFGPGTRLLVL.

This sequence joins TRBV10-3 and TRBJ2-1, with 16 bases matching TRBD2. Per germline, CDR1 ENHRY and CDR2 SYGVKD. V dropped 10 bases and J dropped 12; count of bases not matched to a gene: 12. CDR3 length equals 15 residues. CDR3 in amino acids: CATTGLAGGPGRQFF. CDR3 sequence (DNA): TGTGCCACGACGGGACTAGCGGGAGGGCCAGGGAGGCAGTTCTTC.

J is TRBJ2-7 and V is TRBV7-6; 7 bases match TRBD1. Germline CDR1 and CDR2: SGHVS and FNYEAQ. The V gene end was trimmed by 2 bases and the J gene end by 1 base; junction bases not matched to a gene: 2. CDR3 length: 14 residues. DNA of the CDR3: TGTGCCAGCAGCTTAAACAGGGGTTCCTACGAGCAGTACTTC. Amino acid sequence: CASSLNRGSYEQYF.

V is TRBV18 and J is TRBJ1-5, with unresolved D. Germline CDR1 reads KGHSH; CDR2 reads LQKENI. This CDR3 has 15 residues. Trimming stripped 4 bases from V and 5 bases from J, with 15 bases between. CDR3 nucleotide sequence: TGTGCCAGCTCACAGCCGTGGGTGCTAGATCAGCCCCAGCATTTT. Protein: CASSQPWVLDQPQHF.

This sequence joins TRBV6-6 and TRBJ2-2; 7 nucleotides agree with TRBD1. This CDR3 is 15 amino acids long. V lost 6 bases to trimming and J lost 7 bases; unmatched junction nucleotides: 11. The germline CDR1 and CDR2 sequences are MNHNY and SVGAGI (reference sequence). The CDR3 DNA reads TGTGCCAGCAGCCCTCGACAGGGTAGGGGCGGGGAGCTGTTTTTT. It translates to CASSPRQGRGGELFF.

CDR3 DNA: TGTGCCAGCAGCGGCGGGGGGAGCGGCCCAAGCTCCTACGAGCAGTACTTC. This encodes CASSGGGSGPSSYEQYF. The rearrangement links TRBV3-1 (or the pseudogene TRBV3-2) to TRBJ2-7; the match to TRBD2 covers 8 bases. The CDR3 runs 17 residues. CDR1 is LGHDT and CDR2 is YNNKEL in the germline V gene (reference sequence). The trim removed 5 bases at V and 0 bases at J, leaving 12 bases unmatched.

V gene TRBV2 combines with J gene TRBJ1-1; TRBD1 matches 8 bases. CDR3 length equals 14 residues. After removal of 5 bases from V and 4 bases from J, the junction contained 6 bases not matched to a gene. CDR1 and CDR2 from the germline V gene are SNHLY and FYNNEI. This chain's CDR3 is CASSTGGRGTEAFF. Here the CDR3 DNA reads TGTGCCAGCAGTACAGGGGGTCGGGGCACTGAAGCTTTCTTT. The full variable domain, its missing parts supplied by reference TRBV2 and TRBJ1-1, is EPEVTQTPSHQVTQMGQEVILRCVPISNHLYFYWYRQILGQKVEFLVSFYNNEISEKSEIFDDQFSVERPDGSNFTLKIRSTKLEDSAMYFCASSTGGRGTEAFFGQGTRLTVV.

The chain's CDR3 is CASSPLAGVSYEQYF. CDR3 DNA sequence: TGCGCCAGCAGTCCCTTAGCGGGAGTGTCCTACGAGCAGTACTTC. The rearrangement uses TRBV23-1 and TRBJ2-7, with 9 bases that match TRBD2. TRBV23-1 has ORF status, its function being uncertain. The CDR3 sequence is 15 residues long. V was clipped by 4 bases and J by 1 base; unmatched bases: 5.

The rearrangement uses TRBV27 and TRBJ1-6; D unresolved. CDR3 length equals 14 residues. Germline V gives CDR1 MNHEY, CDR2 SMNVEV (reference sequence). V was shortened by 7 bases and J by 7 bases, with 14 bases between the two germline ends. For the CDR3, the DNA is TGTGCCAGCAACCCGGCAGGCCGAAATTCACCCCTCCACTTT. It encodes CASNPAGRNSPLHF.

This chain uses TRBV28 with TRBJ2-2; no reliable D call. Germline V gene lookup returns CDR1 MDHEN and CDR2 SYDVKM. The length of the CDR3 is 11 residues. The CDR3 sequence is CANRNTGELFF. The CDR3, as DNA: TGTGCGAACAGGAACACCGGGGAGCTGTTTTTT.

The chain has TRBV15 and TRBJ1-5; TRBD1 agrees at 10 bases. Germline V gives CDR1 LNHNV, CDR2 YYDKDF (reference sequence). After removal of 5 bases from V and 6 bases from J, the junction contained 4 bases not matched to a gene. The CDR3 has 14 amino acids. The CDR3 coding sequence is TGTGCCACCAGCGAGGGACAGGGGCGTCAGCCCCAGCATTTT. It translates to CATSEGQGRQPQHF.

The rearrangement joins TRBV6-5 to TRBJ2-2, with D hard to call. Trimming removed 6 bases from V and 4 bases from J, with 9 bases in between. CDR3 size: 13 residues. The V gene's germline CDR1 is MNHEY and CDR2 SVGAGI. The CDR3 loop reads CASRRQLTGELFF. In DNA form, the CDR3 reads TGTGCCAGCAGGAGGCAGCTCACCGGGGAGCTGTTTTTT.